Here is one TCR beta chain with its context. The repertoire was sequenced with immunoSEQ multiplex PCR; TCRdb's copy has only in-frame clones and lacks some. The table lists 300,000 to 400,000 clones, 88% of them singletons. This entry comes from a study of blood T cell repertoires in COVID-19. The V gene end was trimmed by 3 bases and the J gene end by 2 bases; junction bases not matched to a gene: 9. The CDR3 contains 18 residues. Germline assignment: CDR1 SGHRS and CDR2 YFSETQ. Sequences were obtained from peripheral blood. The origin of this receptor is a woman in her 70s with COVID-19, enrolled during active disease. This chain connects TRBV5-1 to TRBJ2-7, with 15 positions matching TRBD2. The CDR3 DNA reads as TGCGCCAGCAGCTCACAGGGGACTAGCGGGGGGACCACCTACGAGCAGTACTTC. Protein product: CASSSQGTSGGTTYEQYF. Drawing the rest from reference TRBV5-1 and TRBJ2-7, the complete variable domain is KAGVTQTPRYLIKTRGQQVTLSCSPISGHRSVSWYQQTPGQGLQFLFEYFSETQRNKGNFPGRFSGRQFSNSRSEMNVSTLELGDSALYLCASSSQGTSGGTTYEQYFGPGTRLTVT.